The text below deals with one T cell receptor (beta chain). The PCR was carried out with 60 Vbeta primers and 13 Jbeta primers. Sequencing was performed with immunoSEQ multiplex PCR; in TCRdb, only in-frame clones are kept and a portion is missing. The sample yields about 150,000 clones, roughly 80% seen once. These data originate in a study of cytomegalovirus exposure and HLA in healthy donors. Per germline, CDR1 WSHSY and CDR2 SAAADI. The V and J ends lost 6 bases and 9 bases respectively, with 18 bases between them. The CDR3 extends over 14 amino acids. Input material: PBMCs. The rearrangement uses TRBV10-2 and TRBJ2-1; D may be TRBD2 (5 bases). The sequence was obtained from a male donor in good health and CMV-seronegative. CDR3 in DNA: TGCGCCAGCAGGACTACTAGGTCGGTTATTGAGCAGTTCTTC. It encodes CASRTTRSVIEQFF.